This T cell receptor beta chain was sequenced for a study of regulatory T cells in long-lasting Graves disease (dated by TCRdb to the early 2020s). In terms of the full investigation: Antithyroid drugs had been taken for less than 3 months by newly diagnosed Graves' disease patients. Persistent Graves' disease patients were compared with newly diagnosed Graves' disease patients by peripheral blood TCR sequencing and RNA sequencing. The study was registered as a clinical trial and conducted in China. TCR sequencing covered some 13 persistent and around 20 newly diagnosed Graves' disease patients, some 35 samples in total. Overall results and qualifications from the work: Preferential use of TRBV28, TRBJ1-2 and TRBJ2-5 was observed in persistent disease, whereas TRBV20-1 and TRBJ2-1 were favored in newly diagnosed disease. Compared with newly diagnosed patients, patients with persistent Graves' disease had lower TCR Shannon entropy and fewer highly expanded clones, which suggests clonal expansion. Persistent patients shared more public clonotypes among themselves (under 3,000) than newly diagnosed patients did (approximately 870). The authors noted that the small sample size was a limitation that may lower accuracy. Only the TCR beta chain was sequenced and analyzed. Only peripheral blood was studied, because thyroid tissue, the primary lesion, was inaccessible.

This clonotype has more than one count but fewer than ten. No antigen is known for it. Per-base qualities were not stored, and no clone one base away is much larger. There are 15 amino acids in the CDR3, from cysteine to phenylalanine inclusive. Only the CDR3 portion is preserved as DNA: 45 bases, with reading frame beginning at the first base. CDR1 SNHLY and CDR2 FYNNEI were looked up in the germline V gene. The germline V end is reduced by 7 bases and the J end by 4 bases; junction bases left unmatched: 12. Reading the label with the study, this specimen's time point is: newly diagnosed GD, antithyroid drugs for less than 3 months. RNA was extracted from PBMCs in TRIzol for both TCR sequencing and RNA sequencing. The diagnosis of Graves' disease followed American Thyroid Association guidelines. Patients for the study were recruited at an endocrinology department in Xi'an, China. From each patient, around 8.3 milliliters of peripheral blood was collected into an EDTA anticoagulant tube. Ficoll Paque Plus density gradient separation was used to isolate PBMCs, and no further T cell sorting was done. An Agilent 2100 Bioanalyzer and agarose gel were used to check RNA quality, and a NanoDrop 2000 was used to measure RNA concentration.

The library was made by multiplex PCR. The sequencing machine was an Illumina HiSeq 4000. TCR beta libraries were built with iRepertoire HTBI primers and Arm-PCR amplification of CDR3 regions. Gel purification was performed on PCR products prior to sequencing. The published analysis was carried out like this. Across samples, fewer than 70 TRBV and 13 to 15 TRBJ segments were identified and used for gene usage analysis of CDR3 amino acid clonotypes. COPE and FqMerger were used to merge the filtered high-quality paired reads into contigs. BLAST was used to align contigs to the IMGT TRBV, TRBD and TRBJ reference genes, and CDR3 was defined following IMGT. Clonotypes above 0.1% frequency were classified as highly expanded clones. Shannon entropy was used to measure repertoire diversity, and the Gini coefficient was used to measure V-J evenness. A clonotype found in more than one individual was treated as public. TCRdb reprocessed the public reads (quality trimming at Q25 with fastp, clone calling with MiXCR) and kept in-frame beta chains. Rows merge per CDR3 protein into single entries with the most common DNA and genes. The V and J calls come from TCRdb's annotation, not from the publication. The sample table shows around 460,000 distinct CDR3 sequences, and around 13% are seen once. The ten largest clones represent under 20% of the sample.

This same sample was also part of a study on T cells in Graves' hyperthyroidism and ophthalmopathy. Taken from the second paper: A patient counted as having stable Graves' hyperthyroidism if no progression to ophthalmopathy occurred over 18 months of follow-up. The hyperthyroidism patients were between 18 and 65 years old and newly diagnosed, with a disease duration of less than 2 months. Any patient with an uncontrolled infection, another autoimmune disease, pregnancy or lactation was excluded. Diagnoses were established on the basis of clinical symptoms, serum thyroxine and TRAb, thyroid ultrasound, and orbital computed tomography. A first-round RT-PCR of the TCR CDR3 used the HTBI primer set with the Qiagen OneStep RT-PCR kit. Most expanded thyroid clonotypes (frequency above 0.001) were also detected in blood, a finding suggesting that blood repertoires may reflect thyroid immune responses. In cross-validation, a model built on a 13 V-J signature told ophthalmopathy apart from stable hyperthyroidism with under 90% sensitivity and about 81% specificity, and in testing the same model reached 80%/75%. During validation, the model predicted progression to ophthalmopathy a median of about 6.3 months ahead of onset, with around 71% sensitivity and 72% to 80% specificity. TCR V-J signatures able to tell the groups apart were searched for in a discovery cohort of 90 to 100 patients, of whom 40 to 45 had Graves' ophthalmopathy and more than 55 had stable Graves' hyperthyroidism. Prospective prediction of ophthalmopathy was tested in an independent validation cohort of 18 to 20 hyperthyroidism patients and some 17 patients who later progressed to ophthalmopathy. The approximately 100 discovery patients were randomly split 7:3 into training and test sets. The study also compared thyroid tissue and blood T-cell repertoires from more than 5 Graves' hyperthyroidism patients. Once sampling was done, hyperthyroidism patients were given methimazole at a starting dose of 30 mg daily, whereas ophthalmopathy patients were given high-dose intravenous methylprednisolone. Libraries were constructed in a second round of multiplex PCR, after which size selection and purification were carried out. Sequencing of the libraries was done on an Illumina HiSeq2000 using paired-end 100 bp reads. SOAPnuke was used to process the raw data, removing reads that contained adapters or uncalled bases, had a mean Phred below 15, or lacked an exact match to the constant primer or identifier. High-quality paired reads were merged with COPE v1.2.5, and unique nucleotide sequences were defined as clonotypes. MiTCR v1.1 was used to align clonotypes to the IMGT TRBV, TRBD and TRBJ reference segments. Analysis was restricted to V-J combinations with a frequency above 0.0001, which covered roughly 99% of repertoires. The TCS score was defined as the ratio of F50 (clonal expansion) to E x V (chaos), calculated using BLOSUM62-based TCRdist between CDR3 peptides within each V-J. Welch's t-statistics and random forest reduced roughly 530 V-J features to 13, which were used in a naive Bayes classifier (R e1071). No statistical method was used to set the sample size in advance, and investigators knew the group allocation. The paper describes TCR Vbeta CDR3 sequencing of 135 peripheral blood samples, made up of roughly 45 ophthalmopathy patients, around 78 hyperthyroidism patients and roughly 17 progressor patients.

Sequenced here: peripheral blood mononuclear cells (PBMCs), sampled at new diagnosis, from a patient treated with antithyroid drugs. This sequence was found in a woman in her 50s with Graves disease. Donor details come from another sample of the same person, matched by shared clones. The sequence links TRBV2 to TRBJ2-7; TRBD1 fits 8 bases in the junction. The CDR3 protein sequence reads: CASNPRDRYPYEQYF. The base sequence is TGTGCCAGCAACCCCCGGGACAGGTACCCATACGAGCAGTACTTC.